The sequence of this T cell receptor (beta chain) was determined in a study of OX40 agonist ivuxolimab in advanced cancers. Regarding the study as a whole: No antigen was identified for the clonally expanded peripheral T cells.

Measured with immunoSEQ multiplex PCR; TCRdb has only the in-frame clones, and not every one. This repertoire shows tens of thousands of clones, around 82% found once; its top ten account for about 4%. On this clone: Its antigen is still unknown.

The receptor was isolated from an adult with an advanced solid tumor such as melanoma, head and neck, liver or kidney cancer. The specimen comprised CD4+ or CD8+ T cells sorted from blood, sampled in a trial of the OX40 agonist ivuxolimab.

CDR3 sequence: CASSPRTSGNTGELFF. The CDR3 DNA reads TGTGCCAGCAGCCCACGGACTAGCGGGAACACCGGGGAGCTGTTTTTT. The rearrangement links TRBV7-3 to TRBJ2-2, with 10 bases fitting TRBD2. Germline V gene sequence: CDR1 SGHTA, CDR2 FQGTGA. The CDR3 is made up of 16 amino acids. After removal of 5 bases from V and 1 base from J, the junction contained 4 bases not matched to a gene.